Sequencing of this T cell receptor beta chain was carried out in a study of blood T cell repertoires in COVID-19 (TCRdb year 2020). Broadly, across the study: Samples covering the acute and convalescent phases of COVID-19 were provided by collaborators in the United States, Italy and Spain. The prospective study material was composed of cDNA or gDNA derived from T cells, B-cell-depleted T cells, or PBMCs. The dataset comprised deeply sampled blood TCRbeta repertoires from subjects exposed to, actively infected with, or recovered from COVID-19. The repertoires were released in a freely available public database intended as a resource for research on the immune response to SARS-CoV-2. The samples were drawn from the first 160 participants of the ongoing ImmuneRACE study and from 950 to 1,500 subjects provided by 6 global collaborators. Nearly every sample came with metadata listing a de-identified subject ID, COVID-19 status, age in years and sex. Where available, HLA class I and class II types were taken from metadata supplied by the sample provider and were not determined by assay-based typing.

The immunoSEQ Assay, a bias-controlled multiplex PCR, was used to amplify TCRbeta CDR3 regions from genomic DNA. Per the source publication's procedure: The number of nucleated cells in each sample was estimated by amplification of reference gene primers within the assay. To quantify the absolute abundance of each unique TCRbeta CDR3 rearrangement, sequence reads were collapsed and filtered. For each sample, productive Simpson clonality was calculated by taking the square root of Simpson's diversity index across productive rearrangements. Held by TCRdb, this immuneACCESS table contains in-frame sequences only and omits some clones. Under half of the omission traces to an unresolved V gene where checked; the cause of the rest is unknown. That table gives V, J and clone size, and the DNA gave D and trimming. The sample table contains over 300,000 clones; only one count was recorded for roughly 86% of them. Of the sample, around 1.6% is held by the ten largest clones.

On this clone itself: There is no known antigen for this receptor. Base qualities are not recorded, but no much larger clone differs from it by a single base. Other DNA sequences in the sample encode the same CDR3.

Collaborating institutions collected whole blood in K2EDTA tubes following their own protocols. Collaborator samples were shipped for TCRbeta analysis as frozen whole blood, isolated PBMCs, or DNA extracted from either sample type. What the research found in general, with its limitations: How much clinical and demographic metadata was included differed by source and by participant, and the metadata was provided uncurated.

The CDR3, from cysteine to phenylalanine, totals 13 residues. Just the 39-base CDR3 DNA is kept, in frame starting at base 1. V drops 0 bases and J drops 4 bases, leaving 6 bases in between. According to the germline V gene, CDR1 reads SGHRS and CDR2 reads YFSETQ. The receptor comes from a woman in her 50s with acute or convalescent COVID-19. The rearranged chain carries TRBV5-1 and TRBJ2-3; the best D guess is TRBD1, with 6 bases matching. Sequenced material: peripheral blood. The CDR3 here reads CASSLEGADTQYF. The DNA sequence reads TGCGCCAGCAGCTTGGAGGGGGCAGATACGCAGTATTTT.